This entry lists 29 T cell receptor beta chains sequenced from one sample in a study of shared clonotypes between healthy human individuals. Only in-frame clones appear in the TCRdb table, and some are missing; sequencing was by immunoSEQ multiplex PCR. This table has about 2.3 million clones, just under 95% appearing once. Material for sequencing was naive CD4+ T cells from PBMCs. As for subset: CD45RA+ positively selected. The receptors here all came from a man younger than 35 in good health. Some clones in this sample may be carry-over from other donors' samples.

This clone was counted a few times. V is TRBV27 and J is TRBJ2-6; no reliable D call. V was shortened by 5 bases and J by 0 bases, with 14 bases between the two germline ends. The CDR3 extends over 17 amino acids. Looked up from germline, CDR1 is MNHEY and CDR2 is SMNVEV (reference sequence). CDR3 coding DNA: TGTGCCAGCAGTACGGTCACCCCGGCCTCTGGGGCCAACGTCCTGACTTTC. This sequence encodes CASSTVTPASGANVLTF.

This rearrangement joins TRBV2 to TRBJ1-2; no reliable D call. The CDR3 is 12 residues long. Trimming cost V 7 bases and J 6 bases, with 12 bases left between them. Germline values: CDR1 SNHLY, CDR2 FYNNEI. CDR3 sequence reads: CASNPASDGYTF. Here the CDR3 DNA reads TGTGCCAGCAATCCAGCTAGCGATGGCTACACCTTC.

V and J are TRBV4-1 and TRBJ1-1, with D uncertain. This CDR3 has 15 residues. V was cut by 4 bases and J by 0 bases, with 12 bases left in between. Germline loops: CDR1 MGHRA, CDR2 YSYEKL. The CDR3 DNA is TGCGCCAGCAGCCCAGAAGGGAGTATGAACACTGAAGCTTTCTTT. It yields the protein CASSPEGSMNTEAFF.

CDR3 DNA: TGTGCCAGCAGTCAACAGGGGGCGATATCCTACGAGCAGTACTTC. It translates to CASSQQGAISYEQYF. V is TRBV27 and J is TRBJ2-7; 9 bases fit TRBD1. V was clipped by 5 bases and J by 1 base; unmatched bases: 6. The germline V gene has CDR1 MNHEY and CDR2 SMNVEV (reference sequence). CDR3 length: 15 residues.

The chain has TRBV28 and TRBJ2-2, with D uncertain. Germline loops: CDR1 MDHEN, CDR2 SYDVKM. This CDR3 comprises 18 residues. Trimming stripped 4 bases from V and 1 base from J, with 19 bases between. The CDR3 DNA reads as TGTGCCAGCAGTTGGGCAATGGGTAAACTCGAGAACACCGGGGAGCTGTTTTTT. Its translation: CASSWAMGKLENTGELFF. The variable domain in full, completed from reference TRBV28 and TRBJ2-2, reads DVKVTQSSRYLVKRTGEKVFLECVQDMDHENMFWYRQDPGLGLRLIYFSYDVKMKEKGDIPEGYSVSREKKERFSLILESASTNQTSMYLCASSWAMGKLENTGELFFGEGSRLTVL.

The V call is TRBV19, the J call TRBJ1-5, with 7 bases identical to TRBD1. The V and J ends lost 3 bases and 4 bases, in that order; junction bases with no gene match: 3. The length of the CDR3 is 14 residues. Germline V gene data show CDR1 as LNHDA and CDR2 as SQIVND (reference sequence). The DNA for the CDR3 is TGTGCCAGTAGTATGACAGGGTTGAATCAGCCCCAGCATTTT. Amino acids: CASSMTGLNQPQHF.

This chain uses TRBV7-8 with TRBJ2-2; D is unresolved. The germline gives CDR1 SGHVS, CDR2 FQNEAQ. The CDR3 contains 16 residues. Deletions cut 2 bases from V and 5 bases from J, with 15 bases between. CDR3 nucleotides: TGTGCCAGCAGCTTATCACGGACGGAGCCGACCGGGGAGCTGTTTTTT. Translated, it gives CASSLSRTEPTGELFF.

A note on this clone: Additional DNA sequences in this sample encode the identical CDR3. The chain carries TRBV5-1 and TRBJ2-1, with TRBD2 identical over 11 bases. This CDR3 is 14 amino acids long. Germline-derived CDR1 and CDR2 are SGHRS and YFSETQ. V shed 2 bases and J 6 bases; nucleotides not matched to a gene: 1. CDR3 in amino acids: CASSLLAGVNEQFF. CDR3 nucleotide sequence: TGCGCCAGCAGCTTACTAGCGGGAGTCAATGAGCAGTTCTTC.

The V gene is TRBV27, the J gene TRBJ1-2, with D uncertain. CDR3 length: 14 amino acids. Trimming stripped 9 bases from V and 4 bases from J, with 18 bases between. CDR1 is MNHEY and CDR2 is SMNVEV in the germline V gene (reference sequence). In DNA, the CDR3 is TGTGCCAGTCAACGGGCCGGTTCTGGCTATGGCTACACCTTC. Its translation is CASQRAGSGYGYTF.

The chain links TRBV14 to TRBJ2-3; TRBD1 might be the D (6 bases). Trimming took off 2 bases at V and 6 bases at J, with 15 bases between the two ends. The CDR3 sequence is 15 residues long. Germline V gene data show CDR1 as SGHDN and CDR2 as FVKESK. The CDR3 nucleotides read TGTGCCAGCAGCCAATGGGGGCCCATAACGGATACGCAGTATTTT. Amino acid sequence: CASSQWGPITDTQYF.

Notes on this clone: The same CDR3 can be traced to other DNA sequences in this sample. V gene TRBV5-1 combines with J gene TRBJ2-1; a possible D gene is TRBD2 (6 bases). This CDR3 spans 13 amino acids. The V end lost 2 bases, the J end lost 6 bases, and 9 bases lay between the germline ends. CDR1 SGHRS and CDR2 YFSETQ come from the germline V gene. This chain's CDR3 is CASSLTGGNEQFF. CDR3 DNA sequence: TGCGCCAGCAGCTTAACCGGGGGCAATGAGCAGTTCTTC.

Regarding this clone: The sample has other DNA sequences that encode this CDR3 too. The chain combines TRBV28 with TRBJ2-7, with D possibly TRBD2 on 5 matching bases. The germline V gene encodes CDR1 MDHEN and CDR2 SYDVKM. Deletions cut 2 bases from V and 0 bases from J, with 8 bases between. This CDR3 is built from 14 residues. CDR3 region: CASSLAGLSYEQYF. CDR3 bases: TGTGCCAGCAGTTTAGCGGGCCTCTCCTACGAGCAGTACTTC.

The rearrangement links TRBV7-9 to TRBJ2-7; D uncertain. Germline-derived CDR1 and CDR2 are SEHNR and FQNEAQ (reference sequence). CDR3 length: 13 amino acids. Trimming cost V 3 bases and J 7 bases, with 13 bases left between them. CDR3 protein: CASSLPASSEQYF. For the CDR3, the DNA is TGTGCCAGCAGCTTGCCCGCTTCGAGTGAGCAGTACTTC.

The gene calls are TRBV7-8 and TRBJ2-1; the D call may be TRBD1 or TRBD2 (5 bases each). This CDR3 spans 15 amino acids. Germline CDR1 reads SGHVS; CDR2 reads FQNEAQ. Trimming stripped 0 bases from V and 8 bases from J, with 14 bases between. This CDR3 reads CASSLAWDRVDEQFF. In DNA form, the CDR3 reads TGTGCCAGCAGCTTAGCGTGGGACCGGGTCGATGAGCAGTTCTTC.

The J gene is TRBJ1-1, the V gene TRBV13; 7 bases agree with TRBD1. V lost 1 base, J lost 5 bases, and 1 base stayed unmatched. Per germline, CDR1 PRHDT and CDR2 FYEKMQ (reference sequence). This CDR3 is built from 13 residues. The CDR3 DNA reads as TGTGCCAGCAGCTTAGTCAGGGGGACTGAAGCTTTCTTT. Amino acids: CASSLVRGTEAFF.

The CDR3 sequence: CSASDRGRAFF. The CDR3 nucleotides are TGCAGTGCTAGCGACAGGGGCCGGGCTTTCTTT. The gene calls are TRBV20-1 and TRBJ1-1; 8 bases line up with TRBD1. The J segment lost 11 bases and the V segment lost 3 bases, leaving 5 bases of the junction unmatched. The CDR3 is made up of 11 amino acids. Germline loops: CDR1 DFQATT, CDR2 SNEGSKA (reference sequence).

The chain employs TRBV4-3 and TRBJ2-3; TRBD1 is a possible D gene (5 bases). The germline CDR1 and CDR2 sequences are LGHNA and YSLEER. Trimming shortened V by 1 base and J by 10 bases, and 12 bases separated the two germline ends. This CDR3 is 13 amino acids long. CDR3 loop: CASSQGLAQAQYF. CDR3 DNA sequence: TGCGCCAGCAGCCAAGGTCTGGCACAGGCGCAGTATTTT.

This chain uses TRBV2 with TRBJ2-7, with D possibly being TRBD1 or TRBD2 (6 bases each). Germline values: CDR1 SNHLY, CDR2 FYNNEI. Trimming stripped 7 bases from V and 5 bases from J, with 15 bases between. The CDR3 length is 13 residues. As DNA, the CDR3 is TGTGCCAGCAATGGGGGGCGCCTGAACGAGCAGTACTTC. Protein product: CASNGGRLNEQYF.

The chain has TRBV5-1 and TRBJ2-5, with 9 positions matching TRBD2. The CDR3 extends over 16 amino acids. CDR1 is SGHRS and CDR2 is YFSETQ in the germline V gene. With 5 bases clipped from V and 4 bases from J, the junction kept 12 bases outside the gene matches. The chain's CDR3 is CASRRAGGGPPETQYF. The CDR3 nucleotides are TGCGCCAGCAGGAGAGCGGGAGGCGGACCGCCAGAGACCCAGTACTTC.

This clone occurred once. V and J are TRBV30 and TRBJ2-1, with TRBD2 matching over 7 bases. The CDR3 length is 14 residues. CDR1 and CDR2 (germline): GTSNPN, SVGIG (reference sequence). V lost 5 bases and J lost 12; bases outside the gene matches: 16. The DNA of the CDR3 is TGTGCCTGGGGACAAGGGACTATGTCGCTGGCGCAGTTCTTC. It codes for CAWGQGTMSLAQFF.

The table lists this clone with a few counts. The chain links TRBV25-1 to TRBJ1-4; no definite D call. Germline V CDR1 and CDR2: MGHDK, SYGVNS. The ends were cut back, 5 bases at V and 0 bases at J, with 10 bases in the middle. This CDR3 comprises 15 residues. The CDR3 reads CASSKRAATNEKLFF. The CDR3 DNA sequence: TGTGCCAGCAGTAAGAGGGCCGCAACTAATGAAAAACTGTTTTTT. Supplemented by reference TRBV25-1 and TRBJ1-4, the full variable domain reads EADIYQTPRYLVIGTGKKITLECSQTMGHDKMYWYQQDPGMELHLIHYSYGVNSTEKGDLSSESTVSRIRTEHFPLTLESARPSHTSQYLCASSKRAATNEKLFFGSGTQLSVL.

The CDR3 bases are TGTGCCAGCAGAATGGTCTATGGCTACACCTTC. Protein product: CASRMVYGYTF. The rearrangement joins TRBV28 to TRBJ1-2, with D uncertain. The germline CDR1 and CDR2 sequences are MDHEN and SYDVKM. The CDR3 consists of 11 residues. Trimming removed 6 bases at V and 4 bases at J, with 6 bases between.

The chain employs TRBV27 and TRBJ2-2, with 7 positions matching TRBD1. The CDR3 length is 14 residues. Germline lookup yields CDR1 MNHEY and CDR2 SMNVEV (reference sequence). With V trimmed by 7 bases and J by 6 bases, 8 bases remained unmatched. The DNA of the CDR3 is TGTGCCAGCAAGCAGGGGGTAGCTCCCGGGGAGCTGTTTTTT. Translation gives CASKQGVAPGELFF.

In the case of this clone: Other DNA variants within this sample encode the same CDR3. The genes are TRBV6-1 and TRBJ1-2; no clear D gene. Trimming left V 5 bases short and J 5 bases short, with 9 bases between. Germline V lookup: CDR1 MNHNS, CDR2 SASEGT. The CDR3 runs 12 residues. The CDR3 region has the DNA TGTGCCAGCAGTCCCCGAGGGTATGGCTACACCTTC. This sequence encodes CASSPRGYGYTF.

Notes on this clone: Compared with germline, one end of the junction differs, possibly owing to a read error. This chain joins TRBV5-1 and TRBJ2-7; possibly TRBD2 for D (6 bases). This CDR3 region has 14 residues. CDR1 and CDR2 (germline): SGHRS, YFSETQ. The CDR3 spells CTSSLEEGRPHQYF. The CDR3 DNA sequence: TGCACCAGCAGCTTGGAGGAGGGCCGGCCGCACCAGTACTTC.

The chain employs TRBV6-5 and TRBJ2-1; a possible D gene is TRBD2 (5 bases). This CDR3 contains 15 residues. Germline V CDR1 and CDR2: MNHEY, SVGAGI. Trimming left V 2 bases short and J 4 bases short, with 12 bases between. CDR3 nucleotide sequence: TGTGCCAGCAGTTACCGGGGTTCCGGGTACAATGAGCAGTTCTTC. It translates to CASSYRGSGYNEQFF.

Here the CDR3 DNA reads TGTGCCAGCAGCGTCAGGTCCTTGGCTGGAAACACCATATATTTT. It codes for CASSVRSLAGNTIYF. The chain recombines TRBV28 with TRBJ1-3, with unresolved D. This CDR3 spans 15 amino acids. Germline values: CDR1 MDHEN, CDR2 SYDVKM. The V end lost 6 bases, the J end lost 2 bases, and 14 bases lay between the germline ends.

The chain uses TRBV30 and TRBJ2-3; 12 nucleotides match TRBD2. V was pared by 0 bases and J by 9 bases, with 4 bases of the junction left unmatched. The germline CDR1 and CDR2 sequences are GTSNPN and SVGIG (reference sequence). CDR3 length equals 14 residues. CDR3 residues: CAWSVTSGSRTQYF. For the CDR3, the DNA is TGTGCCTGGAGTGTGACTAGCGGGAGCCGGACGCAGTATTTT.

This clone was seen once. V is TRBV27 and J is TRBJ2-7; 7 positions match TRBD1. This CDR3 is built from 16 residues. Germline assignment: CDR1 MNHEY and CDR2 SMNVEV (reference sequence). With 4 bases clipped from V and 0 bases from J, the junction kept 9 bases outside the gene matches. The CDR3 DNA reads as TGTGCCAGCAGTTCCTTGACAGGGATGAGCTCCTACGAGCAGTACTTC. Residues: CASSSLTGMSSYEQYF.